These T cell receptor beta chains were read from a single sample in a study of human T cells and chemical hapten exposure. A single record per CDR3 protein comes from TCRdb applying MiXCR to the RACE reads. The data hold fewer than 200,000 distinct CDR3 sequences, with around 20% observed a single time. Sequenced material: whole blood, taken in connection with sensitization to the hapten diphenylcyclopropenone (DPC). These receptors were taken from a woman aged 45 to 65 with alopecia areata. Some clones in this sample may be carry-over from other donors' samples. Each CDR3 is given without its conserved first and last residue.

v_call: TRBV12-3/TRBV12-4
cdr3_aa: ASTGTGLNTEAF

v_call: TRBV20-1
cdr3_aa: SAREGGQPQH

v_call: TRBV7-9
cdr3_aa: ASSLELAGRGEQY

v_call: TRBV10-3
cdr3_aa: AISYSGNTEAF

v_call: TRBV29-1
cdr3_aa: SGTKNTEAF

v_call: TRBV29-1
cdr3_aa: SVHDRGNSPLH

v_call: TRBV6-5
cdr3_aa: ASSFNRDYGYT

v_call: TRBV2
cdr3_aa: ASRGEGYEQY

v_call: TRBV27
cdr3_aa: ASSFRTDSYEQY

v_call: TRBV2
cdr3_aa: ASSTSGAYTDTQY

v_call: TRBV18
cdr3_aa: ASSPLAENNEQF

v_call: TRBV7-9
cdr3_aa: ASSLALGLAGGETQY

v_call: TRBV9
cdr3_aa: ASSAEFSYQETQY

v_call: TRBV7-9
cdr3_aa: ASSSWPNGYT

v_call: TRBV7-2
cdr3_aa: ASSLEGARQPQH

v_call: TRBV14
cdr3_aa: ASSLTQVEQY

v_call: TRBV12-3/TRBV12-4
cdr3_aa: ASSPPDRLRYNEQF